Listed below are T cell receptor beta chains from one sample, sequenced in a study of cytomegalovirus exposure and HLA in healthy donors. Sequencing was performed with immunoSEQ multiplex PCR; in TCRdb, only in-frame clones are kept and a portion is missing. The top ten clones hold roughly 3.6% of a sample with around 150,000 clones, more than 75% of them seen once. The sample was PBMCs. Every receptor here comes from a human donor in good health. CDR3s include the opening cysteine and the closing phenylalanine or tryptophan. Clone sizes are given selectively: once, few, many, or a class where the clone is expanded.

J | V | size | CDR3
TRBJ2-4 | TRBV19 | once | CASSRTGAMDIQYF
TRBJ2-1 | TRBV19 | once | CASSIGAGVSFF
TRBJ1-1 | TRBV6-5 | NA | CASSVSGLANTEAFF
TRBJ2-2 | TRBV28 | once | CASSGTSGRFANTGELFF
TRBJ1-2 | TRBV5-4 | NA | CASSSELPSKSRGYTF
TRBJ1-1 | TRBV6-1 | NA | CASIVGAEAFF
TRBJ2-5 | TRBV5-1 | NA | CASSPRGRQETQYF
TRBJ2-3 | TRBV9 | once | CASSARLSSTDTQYF
TRBJ1-2 | TRBV5-4 | NA | CASSTPGSSWGGYTF
TRBJ1-1 | TRBV10-1 | once | CASSDHTGGLYTEAFF
TRBJ2-3 | TRBV11-2 | NA | CASSLRSTGADTQYF
TRBJ2-3 | TRBV9 | NA | CASSVAPTRGTDTQYF